The clone carrying this T cell receptor (beta chain) was recorded at least ten times. Its antigen is currently unknown. The record originates from a study of human T cells and chemical hapten exposure. Study details: Skin on the upper inner arm, approximately 2 cm by approximately 2 cm in size, was sensitized with 2% DPC.

TCRdb reprocessed the RACE reads via MiXCR and lists one record per CDR3 protein. This table has tens of thousands of distinct CDR3 sequences, approximately 12% appearing once. Regarding the study as a whole: Relative to controls, expanded TCRs formed significantly more large CDR3 similarity clusters. With DPC sensitization, TCRs exceeding 1 in 1000 frequency showed no change.

The CDR3 is made up of 14 amino acids. V trimming: 6 bases; J trimming: 8 bases; junction bases outside the gene matches: 11. Germline V CDR1 and CDR2: MDHEN, SYDVKM. Described time point: patch test 3, about 24 weeks after DPC sensitization. Treatment indicated: therapeutic diphenylcyclopropenone sensitization with weekly scalp DPC. V gene TRBV28 combines with J gene TRBJ1-1; 8 bases align to TRBD1. The input for sequencing was whole blood, taken in connection with sensitization to the hapten diphenylcyclopropenone (DPC). This receptor was identified in a woman aged 50 to 60 with alopecia areata. Some clones in this sample may be carry-over from other donors' samples. The CDR3 here is CASRWTGRGVEAFF. The CDR3, as DNA: TGTGCCAGCAGATGGACAGGGAGAGGTGTCGAAGCTTTCTTT.